The sample holds a few counts of the clone carrying this TCR beta chain. Its specificity is not known. RNA was isolated and reverse transcribed to cDNA, the sequencing template. Using immunoSEQ multiplex PCR, the repertoire was profiled, and TCRdb retains in-frame clones only, with some absent. The sample includes about 180,000 clones, 40% to 65% seen only once; the top ten take over 9%. This sample's treatment: oral pan-JAK inhibitor, 5-10 mg twice daily. This record belongs to a study of CD8+ T cells in alopecia areata. Whole-study context: In an open-label trial, patients got 5 to 10 mg tofacitinib twice daily. General study findings and limits: Tofacitinib significantly reduced both scalp clonality and expanded CD8+ clones among the top 100.

Germline lookup yields CDR1 SGHTA and CDR2 FQGTGA. This CDR3 spans 12 amino acids. V was clipped by 2 bases and J by 5 bases, with 6 bases between them. V is TRBV7-3 and J is TRBJ2-5; a possible D gene is TRBD2 (5 bases). The input for sequencing was CD8+ T cells sorted from blood, taken at week 52, from a patient treated with tofacitinib. This receptor was identified in a human donor with alopecia areata. The CDR3 DNA is TGTGCCAGCAGCTTAGGACTGGAGACCCAGTACTTC. Protein sequence: CASSLGLETQYF.